The 31 T cell receptor beta chains below come from one sample, sequenced in a study of blood T cell repertoires in COVID-19. The method was immunoSEQ multiplex PCR; TCRdb's version includes in-frame clones alone and lacks a portion of them. Here the sample spans roughly 200,000 clones, almost 90% being singletons. Input material: peripheral blood. The source of these receptors is a man over 45 with acute or convalescent COVID-19.

This clone was seen once. The chain joins TRBV19 to TRBJ2-3; the match to TRBD2 covers 7 bases. This CDR3 region has 15 residues. V was clipped by 5 bases and J by 2 bases; unmatched bases: 7. From germline, CDR1 is LNHDA and CDR2 SQIVND (reference sequence). The CDR3 DNA is TGTGCCAGTAGTTTACCGGGACTATACACAGATACGCAGTATTTT. It codes for CASSLPGLYTDTQYF.

The CDR3: CASSYWAGEKLFF. The CDR3 DNA follows: TGTGCCAGCAGTTACTGGGCTGGTGAAAAACTGTTTTTT. J is TRBJ1-4 and V is TRBV6-5; D not resolved. V gave up 1 base and J gave up 7 bases, with 7 bases separating them. The germline V gene has CDR1 MNHEY and CDR2 SVGAGI. The CDR3 consists of 13 residues.

The chain is built from TRBV2 and TRBJ1-5, with D unclear. Trimming stripped 4 bases from V and 1 base from J, with 8 bases between. CDR3 length: 14 residues. The germline V gene has CDR1 SNHLY and CDR2 FYNNEI. The CDR3 nucleotides read TGTGCCAGCAGTGTGGAGGGCAGCAATCAGCCCCAGCATTTT. Protein: CASSVEGSNQPQHF.

The V and J genes are TRBV27 and TRBJ2-3; 9 nucleotides match TRBD2. This CDR3 comprises 15 residues. Germline CDR1 is MNHEY and CDR2 is SMNVEV (reference sequence). The V gene end was trimmed by 5 bases and the J gene end by 0 bases; junction bases not matched to a gene: 3. The CDR3 coding sequence is TGTGCCAGCAGTGGCGGGGGGGCCAGCACAGATACGCAGTATTTT. It encodes CASSGGGASTDTQYF.

V and J are TRBV10-3 and TRBJ2-3, with 11 bases identical to TRBD2. In germline, CDR1 is ENHRY, CDR2 SYGVKD. The CDR3 is 15 residues long. V trimming: 6 bases; J trimming: 1 base; junction bases outside the gene matches: 3. In DNA form, the CDR3 reads TGTGCCATCAGCATAGCGGGGGGGCGCACAGATACGCAGTATTTT. Amino acid sequence: CAISIAGGRTDTQYF.

The chain uses TRBV30 and TRBJ2-2, with 10 nucleotides matching TRBD1. The CDR3 covers 14 residues. Germline V gene data show CDR1 as GTSNPN and CDR2 as SVGIG (reference sequence). V was clipped by 2 bases and J by 10 bases; unmatched bases: 7. CDR3 DNA: TGTGCCTGGAGTACCGGGACAGGGGTCCTGGAGCTGTTTTTT. Protein product: CAWSTGTGVLELFF.

The chain recombines TRBV5-1 with TRBJ2-1; 10 bases are shared with TRBD2. Germline lookup yields CDR1 SGHRS and CDR2 YFSETQ. The junction had 8 bases not matched to a gene; V was cut back by 9 bases and J by 5 bases. The CDR3 loop spans 14 amino acids. The CDR3 protein is CATRSGRADNEQFF. CDR3 nucleotides: TGCGCCACCAGAAGCGGGAGGGCCGACAATGAGCAGTTCTTC.

This clone was seen more than once but under ten times. This chain links TRBV10-1 with TRBJ2-7; maybe TRBD1 (6 bases). The ends were cut back, 3 bases at V and 3 bases at J, with 9 bases in the middle. CDR1 is WNHNN and CDR2 is SYGVQD in the germline V gene (reference sequence). The CDR3 consists of 13 residues. The CDR3 DNA follows: TGCGCCAGCAGTGACTTCAGGGGCTACGAGCAGTACTTC. This gives the protein CASSDFRGYEQYF.

The chain links TRBV29-1 to TRBJ2-1; 14 bases line up with TRBD2. Per germline, CDR1 SQVTM and CDR2 ANQGSEA. This CDR3 region has 13 residues. V shed 6 bases, J shed 12 bases, and the junction held 7 bases outside the gene matches. The CDR3 coding sequence is TGCAGCGTCGGGACTAGCGGGAGTTCGGGGCAGTTCTTC. This codes for CSVGTSGSSGQFF.

This chain links TRBV6-2 or TRBV6-3 with TRBJ2-5, with a possible D match to TRBD2 (6 bases). The CDR3 has 14 residues. V was clipped by 5 bases and J by 7 bases, with 17 bases between them. Germline lookup yields CDR1 MNHEY and CDR2 SVGEGT. The CDR3 here is CASSTGGVTVTQYF. CDR3 DNA sequence: TGTGCCAGCAGTACGGGCGGGGTGACCGTGACCCAGTACTTC.

This chain joins TRBV3-1 (or the pseudogene TRBV3-2) and TRBJ2-7, with D perhaps matching TRBD1 (6 bases). The CDR3 spans 17 residues. The V and J ends lost 4 bases and 0 bases respectively, with 19 bases between them. The germline CDR1 and CDR2 sequences are LGHDT and YNNKEL (reference sequence). This chain's CDR3 is CASSRKMGQRSSYEQYF. The DNA for the CDR3 is TGTGCCAGCAGCCGAAAGATGGGACAACGAAGCTCCTACGAGCAGTACTTC.

For the CDR3, the DNA is TGTGCCAGCAGTGAAAGACAGCATATTAGCTCCTACGAGCAGTACGTC. Protein: CASSERQHISSYEQYV. This chain connects TRBV28 to TRBJ2-7; TRBD1 might be the D (5 bases). Germline CDR1 reads MDHEN; CDR2 reads SYDVKM. V lost 5 bases to trimming and J lost 0 bases, with 17 bases between them. CDR3 length: 16 amino acids.

The CDR3, as DNA: TGTGCCAGCTCACCGACAGGGGAGGGATATGGCTACACCTTC. This encodes CASSPTGEGYGYTF. This chain joins TRBV18 and TRBJ1-2, with TRBD1 identical over 8 bases. CDR1 and CDR2 from the germline V gene are KGHSH and LQKENI. Trimming removed 3 bases from V and 5 bases from J; junction bases left unmatched: 5. The CDR3 spans 14 residues.

The chain links TRBV2 to TRBJ1-1; no definite D call. Trimming removed 6 bases at V and 2 bases at J, with 16 bases between. This CDR3 contains 15 residues. The germline CDR1 and CDR2 sequences are SNHLY and FYNNEI. DNA for the CDR3: TGTGCCAGCAGGGGTGGTTCCGGGGTTAACACTGAAGCTTTCTTT. Protein: CASRGGSGVNTEAFF.

The rearrangement uses TRBV7-6 and TRBJ1-1, with D hard to call. This CDR3 is built from 13 residues. Between the trimmed V and J ends, which lost 3 bases and 8 bases, there was a span of 13 bases. Germline loops: CDR1 SGHVS, CDR2 FNYEAQ. DNA for the CDR3: TGTGCCAGCAGCTTGGGCACCAATACGGAAGCTTTCTTT. It is translated as CASSLGTNTEAFF.

This chain uses TRBV6-2 or TRBV6-3 with TRBJ2-3, with 13 nucleotides matching TRBD2. Germline V gives CDR1 MNHEY, CDR2 SVGEGT. The CDR3 loop spans 18 amino acids. V dropped 5 bases and J dropped 0; count of bases not matched to a gene: 8. This chain's CDR3 is CASSHRTSGRKSTDTQYF. CDR3 bases: TGTGCCAGCAGTCACAGGACTAGCGGGAGAAAAAGCACAGATACGCAGTATTTT.

The chain is built from TRBV3-1 (or the pseudogene TRBV3-2) and TRBJ1-1; D is unresolved. CDR3 length equals 16 residues. Germline CDR1 LGHDT, CDR2 YNNKEL (reference sequence). The V gene lost 4 bases and the J gene lost 3 bases, with 18 bases spanning the gap. The chain's CDR3 is CASSPPRSGVYTEAFF. CDR3 coding DNA: TGTGCCAGCAGCCCCCCCCGGAGCGGGGTGTACACTGAAGCTTTCTTT.

This rearrangement joins TRBV7-3 to TRBJ1-2, with D perhaps matching TRBD1 (6 bases). The CDR3 contains 13 residues. CDR1 SGHTA and CDR2 FQGTGA come from the germline V gene. Trimming removed 5 bases from V and 2 bases from J, with 9 bases in between. CDR3 amino acids: CASSAGQNYGYTF. In DNA, the CDR3 is TGTGCCAGCAGCGCAGGACAGAACTATGGCTACACCTTC.

The chain employs TRBV10-1 and TRBJ2-7; 8 bases are shared with TRBD2. CDR3 size: 13 residues. The junction had 6 bases not matched to a gene; V was cut back by 7 bases and J by 4 bases. The germline gives CDR1 WNHNN, CDR2 SYGVQD (reference sequence). The CDR3 spells CASTGGGSYEQYV. The DNA for the CDR3 is TGCGCCAGCACTGGCGGGGGGTCTTACGAGCAGTACGTC.

This clone was seen a single time. The chain employs TRBV28 and TRBJ1-2; D unresolved. Trimming took 5 bases from V and 4 from J, leaving 8 bases between them. The CDR3 contains 12 residues. From germline, CDR1 is MDHEN and CDR2 SYDVKM. Here the CDR3 reads CASSGGIYGYTF. The CDR3 DNA reads as TGTGCCAGCAGTGGAGGAATCTATGGCTACACCTTC.

The rearrangement uses TRBV15 and TRBJ1-2, with 7 bases that match TRBD1. The V segment lost 0 bases and the J segment 9 bases; nucleotides outside the gene matches: 10. Germline CDR1 reads LNHNV; CDR2 reads YYDKDF (reference sequence). CDR3 length: 15 amino acids. Here the CDR3 DNA reads TGTGCCACCAGCAGAGATATAGGGACAGCCATTCGCTACACCTTC. As protein: CATSRDIGTAIRYTF. Drawing the rest from reference TRBV15 and TRBJ1-2, the complete variable domain is DAMVIQNPRYQVTQFGKPVTLSCSQTLNHNVMYWYQQKSSQAPKLLFHYYDKDFNNEADTPDNFQSRRPNTSFCFLDIRSPGLGDTAMYLCATSRDIGTAIRYTFGSGTRLTVV.

The chain has TRBV27 and TRBJ2-7, with 8 bases lining up with TRBD1. V was pared by 5 bases and J by 6 bases, with 9 bases of the junction left unmatched. The germline V gene has CDR1 MNHEY and CDR2 SMNVEV (reference sequence). The CDR3 is made up of 14 amino acids. CDR3: CASSRTGGPLEQYF. The CDR3 bases are TGTGCCAGCAGTCGAACAGGGGGACCCCTCGAGCAGTACTTC.

The chain carries TRBV5-5 and TRBJ1-2; D call uncertain. This CDR3 is built from 15 residues. The germline V gene has CDR1 SGHKS and CDR2 YYEKEE (reference sequence). V shed 2 bases and J shed 4 bases, with 15 bases lying between them. CDR3 sequence reads: CASSLLGDGGYGYTF. In DNA, the CDR3 is TGTGCCAGCAGCTTACTCGGCGACGGCGGCTATGGCTACACCTTC.

The chain has TRBV5-1 and TRBJ2-5; maybe TRBD2 (7 bases). V lost 2 bases and J 5 bases, leaving 22 bases between the germline ends. The CDR3 runs to 17 residues. Germline CDR1 reads SGHRS; CDR2 reads YFSETQ. The CDR3 loop reads CASSLVAGASPGETQYF. Here the CDR3 DNA reads TGCGCCAGCAGCTTAGTTGCGGGGGCCTCTCCAGGGGAGACCCAGTACTTC.

This clone has only a few counts. V gene TRBV18 combines with J gene TRBJ1-1; D gene ambiguous. Germline values: CDR1 KGHSH, CDR2 LQKENI. The ends were cut back, 6 bases at V and 2 bases at J, with 10 bases in the middle. The CDR3 consists of 13 residues. CDR3: CASSREGNTEAFF. CDR3 DNA sequence: TGTGCCAGCTCTCGAGAGGGTAACACTGAAGCTTTCTTT.

V and J are TRBV21-1 and TRBJ1-1; no check of the table's D call, TRBD1, against the DNA was made. TRBV21-1 is a pseudogene. This CDR3 spans 14 amino acids. Written as DNA, the CDR3 is TGTGCCAGCAGCAAAGCGACAGGGAGAGCTGAAGCTTTCTTT. Residues: CASSKATGRAEAFF.

This clone was counted once. The chain uses TRBV7-3 and TRBJ2-1; 9 positions agree with TRBD1. V was pared by 2 bases and J by 6 bases, with 5 bases of the junction left unmatched. There are 15 residues in the CDR3. Germline V gene sequence: CDR1 SGHTA, CDR2 FQGTGA. The CDR3 reads CASSLLQGARNEQFF. CDR3 sequence (DNA): TGTGCCAGCAGCTTATTACAGGGGGCTCGCAATGAGCAGTTCTTC.

The chain joins TRBV30 to TRBJ1-6; D perhaps matches TRBD1 (6 bases). The CDR3 consists of 14 residues. Between the trimmed V and J ends, which lost 5 bases and 8 bases, there was a span of 16 bases. In germline, CDR1 is GTSNPN, CDR2 SVGIG (reference sequence). In DNA form, the CDR3 reads TGTGCCTGGGTTTACCGGGACATCGATTCACCCCTCCACTTT. Protein sequence: CAWVYRDIDSPLHF.

This clone was seen only once. This chain links TRBV7-3 with TRBJ1-1, with D possibly matching TRBD1 (6 bases). This CDR3 contains 14 residues. Germline CDR1 reads SGHTA; CDR2 reads FQGTGA. V was clipped by 5 bases and J by 3 bases, with 13 bases between them. The CDR3 sequence is CASSQQGSDTEAFF. CDR3 coding DNA: TGTGCCAGCAGCCAACAGGGAAGCGACACTGAAGCTTTCTTT.

The J gene is TRBJ1-5, the V gene TRBV5-5; D unresolved. Germline V gives CDR1 SGHKS, CDR2 YYEKEE (reference sequence). Trimming removed 3 bases from V and 9 bases from J, with 10 bases in between. The CDR3 runs to 12 residues. The CDR3 nucleotides are TGTGCCAGCAGCTCCTTCGAGGGGCCCCAGCATTTT. This encodes CASSSFEGPQHF.

The chain couples TRBV7-2 to TRBJ1-3; weak D call: TRBD1 (5 bases). Germline assignment: CDR1 SGHTA and CDR2 FQGNSA. The germline V and J ends were trimmed by 4 bases and 4 bases, with 8 bases remaining between them. This CDR3 spans 13 amino acids. Here the CDR3 DNA reads TGTGCCAGCAGCTCGGACAAGGGAAACACCATATATTTT. It is translated as CASSSDKGNTIYF.